The present T cell receptor beta chain was sequenced within a study of cytomegalovirus exposure and HLA in healthy donors. Study results and caveats: Researchers reportedly found TCR beta sequences accurately predicted most subjects' HLA-A and HLA-B alleles.

This clone appeared once. The antigen is unknown. Vbeta (60) and Jbeta (13) primers were used in the PCR. Libraries were prepared by immunoSEQ multiplex PCR; TCRdb keeps only in-frame clonotypes and omits some of them. Of about 140,000 clones in the sample, roughly four fifths were seen once. The ends were cut back, 8 bases at V and 0 bases at J, with 14 bases in the middle. The CDR3 has 15 residues. Germline V lookup: CDR1 KGHSH, CDR2 LQKENI. This sequence joins TRBV18 and TRBJ1-3; D gene uncertain. This TCR was sampled from a human donor in good health. The specimen was PBMCs. CDR3 in amino acids: CASHLTRSSGNTIYF. The CDR3 region has the DNA TGTGCCAGCCACCTAACCCGATCCTCTGGAAACACCATATATTTT.